The table lists the clone carrying this TCR beta chain with a few counts. Its target is not known. The data were taken from a study of T cell repertoires in cytomegalovirus infection. Study overall: CMV epitopes that were recently identified and HLA-C-restricted were used alongside well-studied HLA-B-restricted ones. CMV infection and matching HLA type were both indicated by public TCR beta signatures. Overall study results and limits: CMV-specific TCR beta clonotypes restricted by HLA-C were the ones dominating the ex vivo response. The cumulative frequency of public TCR beta families identified carriers of CMV plus the relevant HLA.

MiXCR, applied by TCRdb to the reads, yields one record per CDR3 protein. The sample shows some 700,000 distinct CDR3 sequences, around a third of them seen only once. From germline, CDR1 is LNHDA and CDR2 SQIVND (reference sequence). The CDR3 loop spans 13 amino acids. The germline V and J ends were trimmed by 9 bases and 0 bases, with 10 bases remaining between them. The genes are TRBV19 and TRBJ2-3, with D possibly TRBD1 on 5 matching bases. Specimen: cultured PBMCs, collected from culture after CMV antigen stimulation. The receptor comes from a human donor in good health (CMV status not recorded). Some clones in this sample may be carry-over from other donors' samples. The CDR3 nucleotides are TGTGCCAGCAGACAGCTTAGCACAGATACGCAGTATTTT. It translates to CASRQLSTDTQYF.